This is a list of T cell receptor beta chains from one sample in a study of shared clonotypes between healthy human individuals. Data came from immunoSEQ multiplex PCR; TCRdb stores just in-frame clones and leaves some out. The repertoire holds some 470,000 clones, with over 65% as singletons. The specimen sequenced was PBMCs. The receptors derive from a woman aged 40 to 50 in good health. Some clones in this sample may be carry-over from other donors' samples. CDR3s include the opening cysteine and the closing phenylalanine or tryptophan. Each record gives: CDR3 DNA, CDR3 protein, V gene, D gene, clone size, J gene. A D gene is named only where the DNA matches it firmly. Only some rows state a clone size, as once, few, many or a class for expanded clones.

TGTGCCTGGAGGATACAGGGTTTTACTGAAGCTTTCTTT,CAWRIQGFTEAFF,TRBV30,.,.,TRBJ1-1
TGTGCCAGCAGTGCGTCCCCCGGGACCTACACCGGGGAGCTGTTTTTT,CASSASPGTYTGELFF,TRBV25-1,.,.,TRBJ2-2
TGTGCCAGCTCTCTACAGGGGAACACTGAAGCTTTCTTT,CASSLQGNTEAFF,TRBV18,.,.,TRBJ1-1
TGCGCCAGCAGCTTGGCGGTATCAGCCTACGAGCAGTACTTC,CASSLAVSAYEQYF,TRBV5-1,.,.,TRBJ2-7
TGTGCCAGCAGTTTCGTTGGACAGAAAGACAATGAGCAGTTCTTC,CASSFVGQKDNEQFF,TRBV28,.,.,TRBJ2-1
TGTGCCAGCAGCCGAGCGGGGGAATACTACGAGCAGTACTTC,CASSRAGEYYEQYF,TRBV7-7,TRBD2,.,TRBJ2-7
TGCGCCAGCAGCTTGGTGCCCAACGGGGACACTGAAGCTTTCTTT,CASSLVPNGDTEAFF,TRBV5-1,.,.,TRBJ1-1
TGCAGCGGACGAGACAGTTACACTGAAGCTTTCTTT,CSGRDSYTEAFF,TRBV29-1,.,.,TRBJ1-1
TGCGCCAGCAGCCCCGCCGGCCGCGCGGGAGGAATGGATGAGCAGTTCTTC,CASSPAGRAGGMDEQFF,TRBV4-3,TRBD2,.,TRBJ2-1
TGTGCCTGGAGTGTGCCAGGGGGAACAGATACGCAGTATTTT,CAWSVPGGTDTQYF,TRBV30,TRBD1,.,TRBJ2-3
TGTGCCAGTATCGACAGGGACATCGGCAATGAGCAGTTCTTC,CASIDRDIGNEQFF,TRBV19,TRBD1,.,TRBJ2-1
TGCAGTGCTAGGGACCTAGCAGGCTACACCTTC,CSARDLAGYTF,TRBV20-1,.,.,TRBJ1-2
TGTGCCATCAGTGAGTCGACGTACGAGCAGTACTTC,CAISESTYEQYF,TRBV10-3,.,.,TRBJ2-7
TGCGCCAGCAGCCAAGTTAGGGGTACGCAGTATTTT,CASSQVRGTQYF,TRBV4-1,.,.,TRBJ2-3
TGTGCCAGCAGCTTAGGCCGGGACGGATACTACAATGAGCAGTTCTTC,CASSLGRDGYYNEQFF,TRBV11-2,.,.,TRBJ2-1
TGTGCCAGCTCACCTGAACAGGGGTTTATTCTCGACACTGAAGCTTTCTTT,CASSPEQGFILDTEAFF,TRBV18,TRBD1,.,TRBJ1-1
TGTGCCAGCGGACTAGGGCAGGAGACCCAGTACTTC,CASGLGQETQYF,TRBV6-6,TRBD2,.,TRBJ2-5
TGTGCCAGCAGCTTAGCCAGGGCGACTGAAAAACTGTTTTTT,CASSLARATEKLFF,TRBV7-2,.,once,TRBJ1-4
TGTGCCAGCAGTGAAGGACAGGGGGCGATCAATGAGCAGTTCTTC,CASSEGQGAINEQFF,TRBV2,TRBD1,.,TRBJ2-1
TGTGCCAGCAGTTCCCGAGGTAGCCCTGGGAATGAGCAGTTCTTC,CASSSRGSPGNEQFF,TRBV6-5,.,.,TRBJ2-1
TGTGCCAGCATAAAGGGGGCGGGAGGCAATCAGCCCCAGCATTTT,CASIKGAGGNQPQHF,TRBV6-6,TRBD1,.,TRBJ1-5
TGTGCCAGCAGTTTAAACGGCTACACCTTC,CASSLNGYTF,TRBV28,.,few,TRBJ1-2
TGCGCCAGCAGCTTGGGGATAGGGAACACCGGGGAGCTGTTTTTT,CASSLGIGNTGELFF,TRBV5-1,.,.,TRBJ2-2